This TCR beta chain originates from a study of identical twins. Study-wide points: Out-of-frame TCR alpha sharing in monozygotic twins exceeded recombination model predictions. Abundant beta clonotypes from cord blood had fewer insertions, unlike memory repertoires, which showed none.

J was trimmed by 3 bases and V by 4 bases; bases with no gene match: 4. In germline, CDR1 is LGHDT, CDR2 YNNKEL (reference sequence). The CDR3 is 14 residues long. Concerning this clonotype itself: What it binds is not known.

TCRdb re-analysed the 5' RACE reads in MiXCR, keeping a single row per CDR3 protein. In the table there are around 470,000 distinct CDR3 sequences, 12% to 15% of which are singletons. The same sample was also used in a study of yellow fever vaccine responses in identical twins.

The TCR originated in a young woman in good health. The chain carries TRBV3-1 and TRBJ2-5; TRBD1 matches at 8 bases. Material for sequencing was CD4+ T cells sorted from blood. CDR3 protein: CASSRSGGKETQYF. CDR3 nucleotide sequence: TGTGCCAGCAGCCGGTCAGGGGGCAAAGAGACCCAGTACTTC.